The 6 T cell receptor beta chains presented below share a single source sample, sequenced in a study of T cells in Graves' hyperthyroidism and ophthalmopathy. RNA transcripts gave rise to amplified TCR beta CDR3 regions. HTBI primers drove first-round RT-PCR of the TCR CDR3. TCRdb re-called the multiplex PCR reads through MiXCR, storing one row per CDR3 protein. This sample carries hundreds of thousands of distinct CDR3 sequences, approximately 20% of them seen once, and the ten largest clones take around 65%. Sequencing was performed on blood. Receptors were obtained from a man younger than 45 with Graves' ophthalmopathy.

The CDR3 is CATRLGVGEQYF. As DNA, the CDR3 is TGTGCCACCCGGCTAGGGGTAGGCGAGCAGTACTTC. The chain couples TRBV10-3 to TRBJ2-7; D possibly corresponds to TRBD1 (5 bases). V gave up 10 bases and J gave up 6 bases, with 16 bases separating them. The V gene's germline CDR1 is ENHRY and CDR2 SYGVKD. The CDR3 is made up of 12 amino acids.

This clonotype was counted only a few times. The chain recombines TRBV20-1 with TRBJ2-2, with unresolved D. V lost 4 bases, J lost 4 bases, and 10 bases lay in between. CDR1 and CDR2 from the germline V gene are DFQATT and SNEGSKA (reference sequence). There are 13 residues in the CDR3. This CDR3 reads CSANSGITGELFF. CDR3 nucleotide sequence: TGCAGTGCTAATTCGGGTATCACCGGGGAGCTGTTTTTT.

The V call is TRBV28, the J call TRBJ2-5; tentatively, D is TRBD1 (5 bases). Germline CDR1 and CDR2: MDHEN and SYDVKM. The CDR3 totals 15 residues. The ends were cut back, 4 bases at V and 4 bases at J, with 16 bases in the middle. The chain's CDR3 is CASSYGLMGRETQYF. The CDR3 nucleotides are TGTGCCAGCAGTTACGGGTTAATGGGGCGAGAGACCCAGTACTTC.

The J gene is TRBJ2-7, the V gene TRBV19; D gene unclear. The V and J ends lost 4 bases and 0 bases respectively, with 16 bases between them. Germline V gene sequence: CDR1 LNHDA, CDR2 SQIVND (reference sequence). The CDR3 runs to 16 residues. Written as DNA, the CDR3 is TGTGCCAGTAGTAGCAACCTTGGCGGAAGCTCCTACGAGCAGTACTTC. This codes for CASSSNLGGSSYEQYF.

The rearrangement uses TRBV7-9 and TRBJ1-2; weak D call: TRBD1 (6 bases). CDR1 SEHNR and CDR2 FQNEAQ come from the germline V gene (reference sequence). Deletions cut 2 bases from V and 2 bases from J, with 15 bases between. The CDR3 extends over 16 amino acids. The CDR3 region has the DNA TGTGCCAGCAGCTTAAGCGGAAGGGGGGGAAACTATGGCTACACCTTC. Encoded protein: CASSLSGRGGNYGYTF.

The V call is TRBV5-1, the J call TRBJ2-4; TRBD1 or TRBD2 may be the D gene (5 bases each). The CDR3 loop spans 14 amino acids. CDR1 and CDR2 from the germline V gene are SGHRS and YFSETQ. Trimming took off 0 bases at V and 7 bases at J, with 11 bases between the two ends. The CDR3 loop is CASSLARGKNIQYF. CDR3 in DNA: TGCGCCAGCAGCTTGGCGAGGGGAAAGAACATTCAGTACTTC.